This TCR beta chain was profiled in a study of spatial heterogeneity in lung cancer. Regarding the study as a whole: In tumors, expanded intratumoral alpha and beta TCR counts tracked mutation counts.

V shed 2 bases and J shed 1 base, with 10 bases lying between them. The CDR3 covers 15 residues. Per germline, CDR1 SGHTS and CDR2 YDEGEE. From the 5' RACE reads, TCRdb called clonotypes with MiXCR, one entry per CDR3 protein. The repertoire holds 1,000 to 1,200 distinct CDR3 sequences, 25% to 30% seen once, with approximately 20% in the top ten. This clonotype qualifies as large. Its antigen is not known. Indicated time point: sample taken at primary tumor resection. Unsorted whole RNA samples from tumor, nontumor lung or frozen PBMC were sequenced. The sample consisted of lung tumor tissue, taken at surgery. The receptor's source is a male donor with early-stage non-small cell lung cancer. The chain is built from TRBV5-8 and TRBJ2-1; D remains ambiguous. This CDR3 is CASSFVGISYNEQFF. DNA of the CDR3: TGTGCCAGCAGCTTTGTCGGCATATCCTACAATGAGCAGTTCTTC.